The 2 T cell receptor beta chains given below trace back to one sample, sequenced in a study of cytomegalovirus exposure and HLA in healthy donors. The study ran its PCR with 60 Vbeta and 13 Jbeta primers. Produced via immunoSEQ multiplex PCR; TCRdb's table is partial and in-frame only. The profile covers around 150,000 clones, with approximately 80% appearing a single time and approximately 2% taken by the ten largest. The specimen was PBMCs. The receptors stem from a young man in good health and CMV-seronegative.

This clone was counted only a few times. V gene TRBV19 combines with J gene TRBJ2-1, with TRBD2 matching 8 bases. This CDR3 spans 15 amino acids. The germline gives CDR1 LNHDA, CDR2 SQIVND (reference sequence). Trimming at V came to 3 bases and at J to 4 bases, leaving 5 bases not matched to a gene. The DNA for the CDR3 is TGTGCCAGTAGTATTGGGGGCGGGGGGTACAATGAGCAGTTCTTC. Translated: CASSIGGGGYNEQFF.

The J gene is TRBJ2-3, the V gene TRBV9; TRBD1 aligns across 8 bases. Per germline, CDR1 SGDLS and CDR2 YYNGEE. The CDR3 spans 15 residues. With 4 bases clipped from V and 4 bases from J, the junction kept 8 bases outside the gene matches. The DNA of the CDR3 is TGTGCCAGCAGCTCGACAGGGGCCACACCAGATACGCAGTATTTT. Protein: CASSSTGATPDTQYF.